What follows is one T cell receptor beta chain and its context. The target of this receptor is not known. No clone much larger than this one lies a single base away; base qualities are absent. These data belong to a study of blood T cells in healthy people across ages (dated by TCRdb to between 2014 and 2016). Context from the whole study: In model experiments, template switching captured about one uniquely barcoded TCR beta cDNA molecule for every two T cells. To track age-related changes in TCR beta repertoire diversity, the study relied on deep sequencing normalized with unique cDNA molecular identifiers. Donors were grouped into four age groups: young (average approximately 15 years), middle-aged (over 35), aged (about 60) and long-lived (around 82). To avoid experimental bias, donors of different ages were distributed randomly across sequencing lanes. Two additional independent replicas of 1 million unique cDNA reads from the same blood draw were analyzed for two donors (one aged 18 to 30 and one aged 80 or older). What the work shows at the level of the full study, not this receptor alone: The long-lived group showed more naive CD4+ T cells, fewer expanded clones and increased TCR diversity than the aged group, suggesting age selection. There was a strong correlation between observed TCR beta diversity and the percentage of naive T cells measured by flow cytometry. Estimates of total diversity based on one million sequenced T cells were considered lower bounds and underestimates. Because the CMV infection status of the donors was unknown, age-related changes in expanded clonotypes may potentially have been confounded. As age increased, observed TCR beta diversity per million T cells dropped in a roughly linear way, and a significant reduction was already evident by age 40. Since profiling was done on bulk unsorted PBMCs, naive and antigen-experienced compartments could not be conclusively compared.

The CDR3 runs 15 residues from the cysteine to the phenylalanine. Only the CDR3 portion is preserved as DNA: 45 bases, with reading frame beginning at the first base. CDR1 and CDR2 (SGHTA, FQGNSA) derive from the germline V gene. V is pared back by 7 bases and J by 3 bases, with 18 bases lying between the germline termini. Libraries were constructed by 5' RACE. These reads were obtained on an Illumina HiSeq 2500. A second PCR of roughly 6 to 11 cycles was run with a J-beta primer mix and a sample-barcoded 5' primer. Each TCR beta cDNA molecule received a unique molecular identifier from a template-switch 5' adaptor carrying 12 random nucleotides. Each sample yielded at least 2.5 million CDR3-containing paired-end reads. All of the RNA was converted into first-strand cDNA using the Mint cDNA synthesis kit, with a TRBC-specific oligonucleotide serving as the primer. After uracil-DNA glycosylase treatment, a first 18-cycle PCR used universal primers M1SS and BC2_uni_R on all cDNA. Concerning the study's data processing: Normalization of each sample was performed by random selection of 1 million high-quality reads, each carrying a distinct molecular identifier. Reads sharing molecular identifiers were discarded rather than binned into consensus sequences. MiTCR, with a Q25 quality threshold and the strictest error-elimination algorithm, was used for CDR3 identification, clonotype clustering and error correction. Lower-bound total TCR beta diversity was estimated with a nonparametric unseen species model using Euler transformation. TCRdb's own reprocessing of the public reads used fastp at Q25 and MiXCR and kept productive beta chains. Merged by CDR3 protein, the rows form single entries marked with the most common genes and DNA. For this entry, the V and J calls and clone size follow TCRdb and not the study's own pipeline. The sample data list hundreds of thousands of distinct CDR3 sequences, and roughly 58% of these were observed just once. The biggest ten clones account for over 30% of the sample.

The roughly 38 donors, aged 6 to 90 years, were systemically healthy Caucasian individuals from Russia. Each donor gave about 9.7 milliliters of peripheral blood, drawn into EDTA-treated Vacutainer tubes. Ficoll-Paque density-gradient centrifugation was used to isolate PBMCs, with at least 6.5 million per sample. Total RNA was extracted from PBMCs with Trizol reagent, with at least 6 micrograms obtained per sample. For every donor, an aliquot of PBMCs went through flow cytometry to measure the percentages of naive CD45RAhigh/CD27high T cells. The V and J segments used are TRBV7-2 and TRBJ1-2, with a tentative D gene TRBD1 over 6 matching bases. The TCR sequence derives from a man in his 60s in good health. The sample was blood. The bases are TGTGCCAGCAAGGGGCTTGGGGGGGCCTACTATGGCTACACCTTC. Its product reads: CASKGLGGAYYGYTF.